This T cell receptor (beta chain) was captured in a study of blood T cells in healthy people across ages. CDR1 and CDR2 (germline): MNHEY, SVGEGT. CDR3 length equals 15 residues. The use of a sample-barcoded 5' primer and a J-beta primer mix characterized a second PCR of roughly 7 to 11 cycles. TCRdb reanalysed the 5' RACE reads using MiXCR and keeps one entry per CDR3 protein. The profile covers about 1.4 million distinct CDR3 sequences, with 55% to 75% appearing a single time and roughly 7% taken by the ten largest. The chain couples TRBV6-2 or TRBV6-3 to TRBJ2-4, with 12 bases that match TRBD2. The end of the DNA is better explained by TRBJ2-7, so the J call may be wrong. The sequenced sample was blood. The clonotype originates from a man aged 18 to 30 in good health. The DNA of the CDR3 is TGTGCCAGCAGCTGGGCGACTAGCGGGAGAGGCGAGCAGTACTTC. Protein sequence: CASSWATSGRGEQYF.